This T cell receptor (beta chain) stems from a study of shared clonotypes between healthy human individuals. Study-level findings and limits: Non-shared clonotypes had lower generation probabilities than those shared by all four donors. The study found 4.5% to 5% of naive CD4 clonotypes shared across a few donors. Expectations were that clonotype sharing among donors would be affected by sequencing depth.

Genomic DNA per cell subset filled all wells of several immunoSEQ plates. The method was immunoSEQ multiplex PCR; TCRdb's version includes in-frame clones alone and lacks a portion of them. This table holds about 2.4 million clones, 85% to 95% found once. Germline assignment: CDR1 GTSNPN and CDR2 SVGIG (reference sequence). This CDR3 contains 14 residues. Trimming stripped 1 base from V and 5 bases from J, with 12 bases between. A remark on this clone: Its target is unknown.

This TCR came from a man younger than 35 in good health. The specimen was naive CD4+ T cells sorted from blood. This sample's subset: CD45RA+ positively selected. The chain is built from TRBV30 and TRBJ1-3; D call uncertain. The CDR3, as DNA: TGTGCCTGGAGTGGTGAGGTGGTTAGAAACACCATATATTTT. It is translated as CAWSGEVVRNTIYF.